Listed below are T cell receptor beta chains from one sample, sequenced in a study of PD-1 blockade in classical Hodgkin lymphoma. The assay was immunoSEQ multiplex PCR, and TCRdb's table has in-frame clones only and misses some. The data contain about 85,000 clones, nearly 95% of them singletons. The sequencing here drew on peripheral blood mononuclear cells (PBMCs), taken before the second cycle of nivolumab. Every receptor here comes from a human donor with classical Hodgkin lymphoma. CDR3s include the opening cysteine and the closing phenylalanine or tryptophan. A D gene is named only where the DNA matches it firmly. Only part of the rows carry a size: once, few, many, or a class if the clone is expanded.

D: NA; J: TRBJ2-7; size: NA; V: TRBV29-1; DNA: TGCAGCACCCGGCAGGGGCGGGAGCAGTACTTC; CDR3: CSTRQGREQYF
D: TRBD2; J: TRBJ2-7; size: NA; V: TRBV5-4; DNA: TGTGCCAGCAGCTTGGGACTAGCGGGAGTCGGGGACGAGCAGTACTTC; CDR3: CASSLGLAGVGDEQYF
D: TRBD1; J: TRBJ1-5; size: NA; V: TRBV2; DNA: TGTGCCAGCAGTGAAGCCTCGACAGGGATAAGCAATCAGCCCCAGCATTTT; CDR3: CASSEASTGISNQPQHF
D: NA; J: TRBJ2-2; size: NA; V: TRBV7-3; DNA: TGTGCCAGCAGCTTAAACGGTCCGGGTCCCGCGGGCGGGGAGCTGTTTTTT; CDR3: CASSLNGPGPAGGELFF
D: TRBD1; J: TRBJ2-7; size: once; V: TRBV10-3; DNA: TGTGCCATCAGTGTGACAGGGGGCGGTTACGAGCAGTACTTC; CDR3: CAISVTGGGYEQYF
D: TRBD1; J: TRBJ2-7; size: NA; V: TRBV28; DNA: TGTGCCAGCAGTTTAACAGGGGGCTGGGCGACGTACTTC; CDR3: CASSLTGGWATYF
D: TRBD1; J: TRBJ1-2; size: once; V: TRBV19; DNA: TGTGCCAGTAGCACTCGGACAGGGACTTTTAACTATGGCTACACCTTC; CDR3: CASSTRTGTFNYGYTF
D: NA; J: TRBJ2-3; size: NA; V: TRBV5-1; DNA: TGCGCCAGCAGCCTCGGACACGCTAGCACAGATACGCAGTATTTT; CDR3: CASSLGHASTDTQYF
D: TRBD1; J: TRBJ2-3; size: NA; V: TRBV7-6; DNA: TGTGCCAGCAGCTTCAGGGGGATTAGCACAGATACGCAGTATTTT; CDR3: CASSFRGISTDTQYF
D: TRBD1; J: TRBJ2-5; size: NA; V: TRBV5-1; DNA: TGCGCCAGCAGTAGGGACAGGAGGTTCCAAGAGACCCAGTACTTC; CDR3: CASSRDRRFQETQYF
D: NA; J: TRBJ1-1; size: NA; V: TRBV30; DNA: TGTGCCTGGAGTAGGTGGGGGACACCGGAGAACACTGAAGCTTTCTTT; CDR3: CAWSRWGTPENTEAFF
D: NA; J: TRBJ2-7; size: NA; V: TRBV28; DNA: TGTGCCAGCAGAACGGACCTAGAAGGTAACGAGCAGTACTTC; CDR3: CASRTDLEGNEQYF
D: TRBD1; J: TRBJ1-2; size: NA; V: TRBV6-1; DNA: TGTGCCAGCAGTGAAGAGGGACAGGTATCTGGTTATGGCTACACCTTC; CDR3: CASSEEGQVSGYGYTF
D: TRBD2; J: TRBJ2-1; size: NA; V: TRBV6-1; DNA: TGTGCCAGCAGATGGGGACTAGCGGGAGGAAATGAGCAGTTCTTC; CDR3: CASRWGLAGGNEQFF
D: NA; J: TRBJ2-5; size: NA; V: TRBV2; DNA: TGTGCCACGGCCGGGACACTTCAAGAGACCCAGTACTTC; CDR3: CATAGTLQETQYF
D: NA; J: TRBJ2-7; size: NA; V: TRBV7-2; DNA: TGTGCCAGCAAGATGGGCGAGCAGTACTTC; CDR3: CASKMGEQYF
D: NA; J: TRBJ2-5; size: NA; V: TRBV27; DNA: TGTGCCAGCAGTCTTCGCGCGGGGCCGCCGGGGGTGACCCAGTACTTC; CDR3: CASSLRAGPPGVTQYF
D: NA; J: TRBJ1-2; size: NA; V: TRBV30; DNA: TGTGCCTGGAGCGTTAGTAGAGCAGTCTATGGCTACACCTTC; CDR3: CAWSVSRAVYGYTF
D: NA; J: TRBJ2-5; size: NA; V: TRBV6-6; DNA: TGTGCCAGCAGACAAGAGACCCAGTACTTC; CDR3: CASRQETQYF
D: TRBD2; J: TRBJ2-3; size: NA; V: TRBV5-1; DNA: TGCGCCAGCAGCTTGATAAGCGGGGGCACAGATACGCAGTATTTT; CDR3: CASSLISGGTDTQYF
D: TRBD2; J: TRBJ2-7; size: NA; V: TRBV5-6; DNA: TGTGCCAGCAGCTCGACTAGCGGGGACTACGAGCAGTACTTC; CDR3: CASSSTSGDYEQYF
D: NA; J: TRBJ2-7; size: NA; V: TRBV28; DNA: TGTGCCAGCAGTTTAGGAAGCTGGCCCTACGAGCAGTACTTC; CDR3: CASSLGSWPYEQYF
D: NA; J: TRBJ1-4; size: NA; V: TRBV9; DNA: TGTGCCAGCGCCGAAATCGGAGACCCCACGCAGAATGAAAAACTGTTTTTT; CDR3: CASAEIGDPTQNEKLFF
D: TRBD2; J: TRBJ2-1; size: NA; V: TRBV28; DNA: TGTGCCAGCAGTTTACCCCTCGGGACTAGCGGGAGGGATGAGCAGTTCTTC; CDR3: CASSLPLGTSGRDEQFF